This T cell receptor beta chain was documented in a study of cytotoxic CD8 clonotypes in ibrutinib-treated CLL. On the study more broadly: Average yields of approximately 260,000 productive templates and tens of thousands of productive rearrangements characterized the samples. Study-wide points: Sustained-remission and progressing patients had different sampling times. The study found public clonotypes uncommon, contracting or stable on treatment.

With sequencing, the targeted depth ranged from 1 in 200,000 to 1 in 1 million T cells. Clones were sequenced by immunoSEQ multiplex PCR, and TCRdb holds only the in-frame ones, with some missing. The repertoire holds around 70,000 clones, with approximately 87% as singletons. Germline V gives CDR1 MDHEN, CDR2 SYDVKM. The CDR3 sequence is 16 residues long. V shed 11 bases and J 7 bases; nucleotides not matched to a gene: 18. To note about this clone: Its matching antigen is unknown.

This sequence was found in a human donor with chronic lymphocytic leukemia. Sequencing was performed on PBMCs, taken after 24 months of ibrutinib treatment. V is TRBV28 and J is TRBJ1-5; 9 positions match TRBD1. The CDR3 sequence is CAVPGQGGTGHQPQHF. CDR3 bases: TGTGCCGTTCCGGGACAGGGAGGAACCGGTCACCAGCCCCAGCATTTT.